Each of the 10 T cell receptor beta chains below was sequenced from the same sample in a study of blood T cell repertoires in COVID-19. The assay was immunoSEQ multiplex PCR, and TCRdb's table has in-frame clones only and misses some. The sample includes roughly 100,000 clones, about 90% of them seen just once. Sequencing was performed on peripheral blood. The receptors derive from a man aged 50 or older in a cohort sampled during active COVID-19.

The chain links TRBV7-9 to TRBJ1-4, with D uncertain. V lost 4 bases, J lost 8 bases, and 11 bases lay in between. This CDR3 has 13 amino acids. CDR1 and CDR2 from the germline V gene are SEHNR and FQNEAQ (reference sequence). The CDR3 DNA is TGTGCCAGCAGCTCCTCGGGTGGGGAAAAACTGTTTTTT. This sequence encodes CASSSSGGEKLFF.

This clone appeared a few times. The chain recombines TRBV4-2 with TRBJ2-2, with 7 bases matching TRBD2. Germline V CDR1 and CDR2: LGHNA, YNFKEQ. The CDR3 contains 15 residues. Unmatched junction bases numbered 6, after V lost 1 base and J lost 7 bases. CDR3: CASSQGTRGRGELFF. The CDR3, as DNA: TGTGCCAGCAGCCAAGGGACTAGAGGTCGCGGGGAGCTGTTTTTT.

The chain recombines TRBV9 with TRBJ2-5; TRBD1 matches 7 bases. With V trimmed by 4 bases and J by 3 bases, 6 bases remained unmatched. Germline-derived CDR1 and CDR2 are SGDLS and YYNGEE. The length of the CDR3 is 14 residues. The CDR3 here is CASSQGQIKETQYF. Written as DNA, the CDR3 is TGTGCCAGCAGCCAGGGACAGATTAAAGAGACCCAGTACTTC.

This chain links TRBV6-1 with TRBJ1-5; D is possibly TRBD1 (5 bases). V gave up 2 bases and J gave up 4 bases, with 12 bases separating them. This CDR3 is 15 amino acids long. Germline V gene lookup returns CDR1 MNHNS and CDR2 SASEGT. CDR3 protein: CASSERGRANQPQHF. CDR3 bases: TGTGCCAGCAGTGAAAGGGGCAGGGCGAATCAGCCCCAGCATTTT.

The CDR3 spells CASSKSVGSYNSPLHF. CDR3 in DNA: TGTGCCAGCAGCAAGTCGGTCGGGTCCTATAATTCACCCCTCCACTTT. The V and J genes are TRBV21-1 and TRBJ1-6. TRBV21-1 is a pseudogene segment. This CDR3 contains 16 residues.

This chain joins TRBV5-4 and TRBJ2-3; 11 bases agree with TRBD2. In germline, CDR1 is SGHNT, CDR2 YYREEE (reference sequence). Trimming cost V 4 bases and J 0 bases; bases outside gene matches: 4. CDR3 length: 16 residues. CDR3 amino acids: CASSPLAGGSTDTQYF. The CDR3 bases are TGTGCCAGCAGCCCTCTAGCGGGGGGTAGCACAGATACGCAGTATTTT. Full variable domain (missing parts from reference TRBV5-4 and TRBJ2-3): ETGVTQSPTHLIKTRGQQVTLRCSSQSGHNTVSWYQQALGQGPQFIFQYYREEENGRGNFPPRFSGLQFPNYSSELNVNALELDDSALYLCASSPLAGGSTDTQYFGPGTRLTVL.

This clone came up once. This rearrangement joins TRBV28 to TRBJ1-5; a weak D match, TRBD1 (6 bases). This CDR3 comprises 16 residues. V was clipped by 5 bases and J by 2 bases, with 16 bases between them. The germline gives CDR1 MDHEN, CDR2 SYDVKM. This CDR3 reads CASSARRGAGNQPQHF. The CDR3, as DNA: TGTGCCAGCAGTGCCCGCCGGGGGGCGGGCAATCAGCCCCAGCATTTT.

The chain uses TRBV3-1 (or the pseudogene TRBV3-2) and TRBJ1-3; maybe TRBD1 (5 bases). The CDR3 is 17 amino acids. CDR1 and CDR2 (germline): LGHDT, YNNKEL (reference sequence). Trimming took off 3 bases at V and 2 bases at J, with 17 bases between the two ends. In DNA form, the CDR3 reads TGTGCCAGCAGCCAGTTACCCCCGACAGTCCCTGGAAACACCATATATTTT. It specifies CASSQLPPTVPGNTIYF.

This chain joins TRBV5-1 and TRBJ2-1; TRBD1 is a possible D gene (6 bases). The CDR3 has 15 amino acids. Deletions cut 4 bases from V and 0 bases from J, with 11 bases between. Germline V CDR1 and CDR2: SGHRS, YFSETQ. CDR3 sequence: CASSPGHSSYNEQFF. CDR3 DNA sequence: TGCGCCAGCAGCCCGGGACACAGCTCCTACAATGAGCAGTTCTTC. Full variable domain (missing parts from reference TRBV5-1 and TRBJ2-1): KAGVTQTPRYLIKTRGQQVTLSCSPISGHRSVSWYQQTPGQGLQFLFEYFSETQRNKGNFPGRFSGRQFSNSRSEMNVSTLELGDSALYLCASSPGHSSYNEQFFGPGTRLTVL.

The chain couples TRBV14 to TRBJ2-5; 7 bases match TRBD1. Losses at the gene ends were 4 bases for V and 1 base for J; bases not matched to a gene: 6. From germline, CDR1 is SGHDN and CDR2 FVKESK. The CDR3 totals 15 residues. The CDR3, as DNA: TGTGCCAGCAGCCCCGGGACAGTTATCCAAGAGACCCAGTACTTC. Protein sequence: CASSPGTVIQETQYF.